What follows are 7 T cell receptor beta chains derived from one specimen sequenced in a study of blood T cell repertoires in COVID-19. Measured with immunoSEQ multiplex PCR; TCRdb has only the in-frame clones, and not every one. This table has around 210,000 clones, around 92% appearing once. What was sequenced was PBMCs or T cells enriched from blood (not recorded which). The receptors stem from a woman under 30 who had recovered from COVID-19.

This sequence joins TRBV18 and TRBJ2-5; 11 nucleotides align to TRBD2. The trim removed 3 bases at V and 2 bases at J, leaving 8 bases unmatched. CDR3 size: 17 residues. In germline, CDR1 is KGHSH, CDR2 LQKENI. The CDR3 reads CASSPSEGLAGQETQYF. The DNA of the CDR3 is TGTGCCAGCTCACCCTCAGAAGGACTAGCGGGTCAAGAGACCCAGTACTTC.

V gene TRBV3-1 (or the pseudogene TRBV3-2) combines with J gene TRBJ2-1; D uncertain. V was trimmed by 2 bases and J by 5 bases, leaving 7 bases between them. This CDR3 comprises 13 residues. Germline values: CDR1 LGHDT, CDR2 YNNKEL (reference sequence). The CDR3 region is CASSQNSHNEQFF. The CDR3 region has the DNA TGTGCCAGCAGCCAAAACAGCCACAATGAGCAGTTCTTC.

CDR3 nucleotide sequence: TGTGCCAGCAGCGAGCCCAGGGTCCCGCTAGCGGACACCTTC. Protein sequence: CASSEPRVPLADTF. The V call is TRBV9, the J call TRBJ1-2; TRBD1 is a possible D gene (5 bases). Per germline, CDR1 SGDLS and CDR2 YYNGEE. V was cut by 3 bases and J by 12 bases, with 21 bases left in between. The CDR3 loop spans 14 amino acids. Drawing the rest from reference TRBV9 and TRBJ1-2, the complete variable domain is DSGVTQTPKHLITATGQRVTLRCSPRSGDLSVYWYQQSLDQGLQFLIQYYNGEERAKGNILERFSAQQFPDLHSELNLSSLELGDSALYFCASSEPRVPLADTFGSGTRLTVV.

The chain links TRBV28 to TRBJ1-5; a possible D gene is TRBD1 (5 bases). The length of the CDR3 is 12 residues. Trimming pared 8 bases from V and 6 bases from J, leaving 11 bases between. In germline, CDR1 is MDHEN, CDR2 SYDVKM. This CDR3 reads CASSSGGQPQHF. The CDR3 region has the DNA TGTGCCAGCTCCTCGGGGGGTCAGCCCCAGCATTTT.

The chain joins TRBV28 to TRBJ1-1, with D possibly matching TRBD1 (5 bases). This CDR3 contains 14 residues. CDR1 and CDR2 (germline): MDHEN, SYDVKM. The ends were cut back, 3 bases at V and 1 base at J, with 9 bases in the middle. In nucleotides, the CDR3 is TGTGCCAGCAGTTTCGGGGGGAAGAACACTGAAGCTTTCTTT. This encodes CASSFGGKNTEAFF.

The chain carries TRBV28 and TRBJ2-5, with 10 bases matching TRBD1. Germline assignment: CDR1 MDHEN and CDR2 SYDVKM. V trimming: 7 bases; J trimming: 5 bases; junction bases outside the gene matches: 10. The CDR3 sequence is 15 residues long. CDR3 region: CASIPQPGQGETQYF. The CDR3 nucleotides read TGTGCCAGCATCCCTCAGCCGGGACAGGGGGAGACCCAGTACTTC.

This chain links TRBV9 with TRBJ1-4; 7 nucleotides line up with TRBD1. After removal of 2 bases from V and 8 bases from J, the junction contained 12 bases not matched to a gene. The CDR3 totals 16 residues. CDR1 SGDLS and CDR2 YYNGEE come from the germline V gene. The CDR3 spells CASSVSRGVVEEKLFF. CDR3 DNA: TGTGCCAGCAGCGTGAGCAGGGGGGTAGTTGAGGAAAAACTGTTTTTT.